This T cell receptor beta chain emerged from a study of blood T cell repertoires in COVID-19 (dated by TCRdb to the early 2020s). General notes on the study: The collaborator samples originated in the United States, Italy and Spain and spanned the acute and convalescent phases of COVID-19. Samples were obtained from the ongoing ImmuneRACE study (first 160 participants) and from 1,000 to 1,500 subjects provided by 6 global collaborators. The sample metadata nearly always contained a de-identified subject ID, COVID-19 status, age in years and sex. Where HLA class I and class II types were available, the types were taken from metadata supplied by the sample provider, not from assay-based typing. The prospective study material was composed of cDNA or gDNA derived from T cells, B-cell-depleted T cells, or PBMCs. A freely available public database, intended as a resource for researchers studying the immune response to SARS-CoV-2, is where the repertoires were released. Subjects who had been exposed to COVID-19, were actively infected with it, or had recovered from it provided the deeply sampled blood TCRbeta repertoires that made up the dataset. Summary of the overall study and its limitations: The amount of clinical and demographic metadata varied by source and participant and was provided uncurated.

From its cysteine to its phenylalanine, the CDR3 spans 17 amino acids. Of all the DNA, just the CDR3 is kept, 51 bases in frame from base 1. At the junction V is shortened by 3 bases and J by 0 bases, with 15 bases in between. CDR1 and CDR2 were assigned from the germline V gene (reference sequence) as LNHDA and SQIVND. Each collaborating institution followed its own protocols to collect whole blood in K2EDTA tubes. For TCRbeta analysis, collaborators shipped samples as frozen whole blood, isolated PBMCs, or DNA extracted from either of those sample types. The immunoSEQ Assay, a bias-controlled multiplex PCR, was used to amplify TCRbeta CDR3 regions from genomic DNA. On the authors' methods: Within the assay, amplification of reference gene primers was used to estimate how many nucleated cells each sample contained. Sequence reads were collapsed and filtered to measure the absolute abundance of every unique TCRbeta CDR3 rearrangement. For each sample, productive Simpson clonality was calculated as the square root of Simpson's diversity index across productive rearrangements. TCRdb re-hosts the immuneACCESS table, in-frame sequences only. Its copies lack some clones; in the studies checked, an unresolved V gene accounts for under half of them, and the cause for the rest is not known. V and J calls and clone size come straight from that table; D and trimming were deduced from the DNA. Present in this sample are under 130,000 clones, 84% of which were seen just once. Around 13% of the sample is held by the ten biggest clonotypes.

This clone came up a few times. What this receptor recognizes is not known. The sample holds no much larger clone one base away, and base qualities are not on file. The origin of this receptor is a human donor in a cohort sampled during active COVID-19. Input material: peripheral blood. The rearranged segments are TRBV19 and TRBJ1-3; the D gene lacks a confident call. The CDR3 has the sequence CASSIRVGGSSGNTIYF. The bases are TGTGCCAGTAGTATTCGGGTGGGCGGGAGCTCTGGAAACACCATATATTTT.